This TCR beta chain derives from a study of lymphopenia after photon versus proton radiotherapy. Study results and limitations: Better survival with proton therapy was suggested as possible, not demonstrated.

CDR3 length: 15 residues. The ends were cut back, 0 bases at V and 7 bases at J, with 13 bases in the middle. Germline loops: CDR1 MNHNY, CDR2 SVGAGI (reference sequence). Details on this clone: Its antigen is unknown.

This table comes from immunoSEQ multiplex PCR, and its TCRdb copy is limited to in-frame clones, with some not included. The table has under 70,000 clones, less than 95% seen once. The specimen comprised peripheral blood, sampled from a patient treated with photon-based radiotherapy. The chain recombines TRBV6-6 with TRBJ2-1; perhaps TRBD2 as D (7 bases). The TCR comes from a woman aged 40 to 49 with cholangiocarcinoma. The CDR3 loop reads CASSYSGGLGNEQFF. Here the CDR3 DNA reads TGTGCCAGCAGTTACTCGGGGGGGCTCGGAAATGAGCAGTTCTTC.